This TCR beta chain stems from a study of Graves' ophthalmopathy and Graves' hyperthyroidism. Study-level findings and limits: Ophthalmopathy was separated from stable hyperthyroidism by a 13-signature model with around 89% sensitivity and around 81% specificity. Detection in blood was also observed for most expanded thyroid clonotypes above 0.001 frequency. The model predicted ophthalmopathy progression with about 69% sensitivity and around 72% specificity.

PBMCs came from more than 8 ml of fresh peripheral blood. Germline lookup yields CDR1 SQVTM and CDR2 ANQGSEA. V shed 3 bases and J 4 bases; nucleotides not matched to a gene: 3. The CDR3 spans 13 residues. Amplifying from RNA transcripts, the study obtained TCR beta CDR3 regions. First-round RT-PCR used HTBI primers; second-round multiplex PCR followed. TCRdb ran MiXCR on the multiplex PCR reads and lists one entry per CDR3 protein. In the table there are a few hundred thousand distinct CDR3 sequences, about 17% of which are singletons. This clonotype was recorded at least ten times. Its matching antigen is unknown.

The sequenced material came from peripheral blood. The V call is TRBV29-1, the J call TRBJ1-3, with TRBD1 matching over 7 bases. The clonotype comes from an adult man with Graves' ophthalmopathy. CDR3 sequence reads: CSVDDRAGNTIYF. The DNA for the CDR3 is TGCAGCGTTGACGACAGGGCCGGAAACACCATATATTTT.